This TCR beta chain was identified in a study of cytotoxic CD8 clonotypes in ibrutinib-treated CLL. Study-level background: Response was recorded as partial in approximately 25 patients and complete in 2; at median roughly 62 months, approximately 14 remained remitted and approximately 12 had progressed. Study results and limitations: Under therapy, public clonotypes either contracted or stayed stable, and they were uncommon. T-cell clonality at baseline went above that of age-matched healthy donors and rose and fell with circulating CD8+ T-cell counts.

The CDR3 is made up of 12 amino acids. CDR1 and CDR2 from the germline V gene are MGHDK and SYGVNS. The ends were cut back, 10 bases at V and 0 bases at J, with 6 bases in the middle. Target depth was 1 in 200,000 to 1 in 1 million T cells, about 10x per clonotype. TCRdb's copy holds only in-frame clones and misses some; the assay was immunoSEQ multiplex PCR. The sample contains approximately 340,000 clones, about 61% of which appear only once. With regard to this clone: Antigen unknown.

The receptor was isolated from a human donor with chronic lymphocytic leukemia. Sequencing used PBMCs, obtained after 36 months of ibrutinib treatment. The chain combines TRBV25-1 with TRBJ2-2; perhaps TRBD1 as D (5 bases). CDR3 in DNA: TGTGCCACAGGGCCGAACACCGGGGAGCTGTTTTTT. Residues: CATGPNTGELFF.